This T cell receptor beta chain was observed in a study of shared clonotypes between healthy human individuals (dated by TCRdb to 2019 to 2021). About the study as a whole: The cohort comprised two women and a few men aged 18 to 49 years. To increase sequencing depth and limit assay-specific biases, TCR repertoire library preparation and sequencing were carried out by different laboratories using diverse techniques. To estimate repertoire size and how much clonotype sharing occurs between individuals, the study deeply sequenced the blood TCR repertoires of 5 or 6 healthy adults. Between about 0.9 and 9 billion PBMCs per donor were obtained by leukapheresis. For each donor, CD4 naive and CD4 memory were each given three plates, CD8 naive was given two plates, and CD8 memory was given one plate. General study outcomes and caveats: Compared with non-shared clonotypes, clonotypes shared by all four sorted-subset donors had higher generation probabilities. Because the study included only a small number of donors, the genetic and exposure-history diversity represented was limited. Pairwise subsampling indicated that sequencing depth was expected to affect the degree of clonotype sharing among donors. Larger estimated clonotype richness was generally found for naive subsets than for memory subsets. Sampling was restricted to blood, and TCR repertoires in tissues likely differ from the TCR repertoires found in blood. Even with the large sequencing depth, rarefaction of the sorted-subset datasets indicated that sequencing was incomplete. Across four donors, around 5% of naive CD4, around 3.3% of naive CD8, 2.3% of memory CD4, and 0.4% to 0.45% of memory CD8 clonotypes were shared.

For this clone: It lacks a known antigen. No much larger clone is present one base from it, and per-base qualities are unavailable.

The CDR3 runs 19 amino acids, cysteine and phenylalanine included. The sequence is cut down to CDR3 DNA, 57 bases in frame from base 1. CDR1 and CDR2 are drawn from the germline V gene: WSHSY, SAAADI. V is trimmed back by 6 bases and J by 5 bases, and the junction contains 14 bases that no gene match accounts for. CD8 naive samples were obtained by positive selection for CCR7 among CD45RO-negative cells, yielding a CD45RA+CCR7+ population from which TemRA cells were excluded. Healthy HIV-negative adults with no recently reported acute infections or vaccinations were included as donors. Only Caucasian adults living in Nashville, Tennessee, USA were represented among the donors. Blood was collected by leukapheresis, and PBMCs were isolated by Ficoll-Histopaque density gradient centrifugation and then cryopreserved in liquid nitrogen vapor phase. Analytical flow cytometry was used to check the purity and quantity of each magnetically sorted T cell population. Each sorted fraction had its genomic DNA isolated and then quantified by UV absorbance on a Nanodrop 2000c.

Using the deep immunoSEQ assay, TCR CDR3 regions were amplified from genomic DNA by multiplex PCR. Extracted genomic DNA from each cell subset was distributed evenly across all wells of several immunoSEQ 96-well plates, and each plate was treated as a replicate. Each replicate PCR for sorted subsets received around 0.2 ug genomic DNA, equal to roughly 29,000 T cell genomes. Purified libraries were measured with a Qubit 3.0 fluorometer, size-checked on a Bioanalyzer 2100, and measured again with the KAPA Library Quantification kit. Every immunoSEQ 96-well plate was sequenced on a dedicated single-read 150-cycle Illumina NextSeq 550 flow cell. As for how the authors treated the data: Because the immunoSEQ output included only junctional sequences and no quality scores, the filtering could not be the same as the filtering used for full-length reads. To assign V/J genes and CDR3, sequences were annotated against IMGT germline references using PyIR, a Python wrapper for IgBLAST v1.9. Any read was removed if the V/J assignment was weak (E-value above 1e-6), the CDR3 was missing, or the read contained stop codons, out-of-frame junctions, or ambiguous translated residues. A V3J clonotype was defined by an identical inferred V gene, J gene, and CDR3 amino acid sequence. Percentage overlap between repertoires was computed as shared unique clonotypes divided by the size of the smaller repertoire. RTK rarefaction, the Chao1 estimator, and Recon v2.1 estimates of unobserved clonotypes were used to assess repertoire richness. OLGA was used to compute generation probabilities for all TCRbeta clonotypes that the gDNA method yielded from a few donors. Entries here come from immuneACCESS through TCRdb and include only in-frame sequences with V and J called. Some clones fail to appear in such tables; in the studies checked, an unresolved V gene covers under half of the shortfall, and the cause of the remainder is unknown. That table is the source of V, J and clone size, and D and trimming were worked out from the DNA. The table for this sample lists hundreds of thousands of clones; roughly 98% of them were counted only once. The top ten constitute 0.3% of the sample.

Rearrangement joined TRBV10-2 to TRBJ2-1, and 15 junctional nucleotides match TRBD2. Sequencing input: naive CD8+ T cells sorted from blood. The cell subset or site label on this specimen signifies: CD45RA+CCR7+. This clonotype was obtained from a young man in good health. The DNA reads as follows: TGCGCCAGCAGCGTTCCGGGACTAGCGGGAGGCTTTACGGACAATGAGCAGTTCTTC. Its amino acids are CASSVPGLAGGFTDNEQFF.